A single sample is the source of the 24 T cell receptor beta chains below, sequenced in a study of hypomethylating agent response in myelodysplastic syndrome. Here immunoSEQ multiplex PCR was the method, and the copy in TCRdb shows in-frame clones only, minus some. The profile shows over 900 clones, 80% to 85% of them singletons. Sequencing used bone marrow, obtained before or after starting hypomethylating agent treatment for myelodysplastic syndrome (not recorded which). The receptors here all came from a human donor with myelodysplastic syndrome.

The rearrangement joins TRBV30 to TRBJ2-7, with a weak D call TRBD1 (5 bases). Germline assignment: CDR1 GTSNPN and CDR2 SVGIG (reference sequence). V lost 3 bases and J 5 bases, leaving 14 bases between the germline ends. The CDR3 runs 13 residues. DNA of the CDR3: TGTGCCTGGAGAAGGGCAGGGTTTAACGAGCAGTACTTC. Translated: CAWRRAGFNEQYF.

This chain connects TRBV7-9 to TRBJ2-7; perhaps TRBD2 as D (6 bases). The CDR3 is 16 amino acids. With 2 bases removed from V and 6 bases from J, the gap between germline ends came to 20 bases. Germline V gene lookup returns CDR1 SEHNR and CDR2 FQNEAQ (reference sequence). CDR3 sequence (DNA): TGTGCCAGCAGCTTACGGGGCGTGCGGGACCCCCTCGAGCAGTACTTC. Protein: CASSLRGVRDPLEQYF. Full variable domain (rest looked up from reference TRBV7-9 and TRBJ2-7): DTGVSQNPRHKITKRGQNVTFRCDPISEHNRLYWYRQTLGQGPEFLTYFQNEAQLEKSRLLSDRFSAERPKGSFSTLEIQRTEQGDSAMYLCASSLRGVRDPLEQYFGPGTRLTVT.

The V call is TRBV14, the J call TRBJ2-1; 8 bases map to TRBD2. The V gene end was trimmed by 4 bases and the J gene end by 0 bases; junction bases not matched to a gene: 5. This CDR3 comprises 16 residues. Germline CDR1 and CDR2: SGHDN and FVKESK. DNA for the CDR3: TGTGCCAGCAGCCTCACGAGCGGGGGCTCCTACAATGAGCAGTTCTTC. Its translation is CASSLTSGGSYNEQFF.

This chain connects TRBV7-9 to TRBJ1-1, with D uncertain. The V and J ends lost 6 bases and 1 base respectively, with 9 bases between them. Germline CDR1 SEHNR, CDR2 FQNEAQ (reference sequence). The CDR3 is made up of 13 amino acids. The CDR3: CASSVDSNTEAFF. CDR3 DNA: TGTGCCAGCAGTGTAGATTCGAACACTGAAGCTTTCTTT.

V gene TRBV18 combines with J gene TRBJ1-1; TRBD1 might be the D (6 bases). Per the germline V gene, CDR1 is KGHSH and CDR2 is LQKENI. V dropped 6 bases and J dropped 4 bases, with 12 bases sitting between them. The CDR3 sequence is 13 residues long. The CDR3 DNA follows: TGTGCCAGCTCCCCTAGGGGGGGCACTGAAGCTTTCTTT. It specifies CASSPRGGTEAFF.

The chain has TRBV10-3 and TRBJ2-7, with D unresolved. Per germline, CDR1 ENHRY and CDR2 SYGVKD. The CDR3 length is 13 residues. Trimming removed 2 bases from V and 1 base from J, with 6 bases in between. CDR3 nucleotides: TGTGCCATCAGTGAGGGCTTTTCCTACGAGCAGTACTTC. Its translation is CAISEGFSYEQYF.

The rearrangement uses TRBV7-9 and TRBJ2-1; D is possibly TRBD2 (5 bases). The V end lost 3 bases, the J end lost 9 bases, and 9 bases lay between the germline ends. Germline-derived CDR1 and CDR2 are SEHNR and FQNEAQ (reference sequence). This CDR3 has 12 residues. The CDR3 region is CASSFPEGEQFF. The DNA of the CDR3 is TGTGCCAGCAGCTTTCCAGAGGGTGAGCAGTTCTTC.

The chain recombines TRBV5-4 with TRBJ2-3; 9 bases align to TRBD1. The J segment lost 6 bases and the V segment lost 7 bases, leaving 15 bases of the junction unmatched. The CDR3 runs 16 residues. CDR1 and CDR2 (germline): SGHNT, YYREEE (reference sequence). In nucleotides, the CDR3 is TGTGCCAGCTTACAATCGGGACAGGGTAACGCGGATACGCAGTATTTT. Its protein product is CASLQSGQGNADTQYF.

Concerning this clone itself: An end of the junction does not agree with germline; a read error may underlie this. The chain combines TRBV6-1 with TRBJ2-2; TRBD1 matches at 9 bases. The CDR3 has 17 amino acids. The germline V gene encodes CDR1 MNHNS and CDR2 SASEGT. In DNA form, the CDR3 reads TGTGCCAGTAGTGTTCCCCGGGACAGGGCCCATACCGGGGAGCTGTTTTTT. Its translation is CASSVPRDRAHTGELFF.

This chain links TRBV30 with TRBJ1-5; possibly TRBD1 for D (5 bases). Trimming removed 4 bases at V and 5 bases at J, with 12 bases between. The germline CDR1 and CDR2 sequences are GTSNPN and SVGIG (reference sequence). The CDR3 spans 13 residues. The CDR3 loop is CAWNSWGDQPQHF. The CDR3 nucleotides read TGTGCCTGGAATAGTTGGGGGGATCAGCCCCAGCATTTT.

The DNA for the CDR3 is TGCGCCAGCAGCTTGGAAGCAGGGAATCCCTACGAGCAGTACTTC. This encodes CASSLEAGNPYEQYF. V usage is TRBV5-1 and J usage is TRBJ2-7, with a tentative D call TRBD1 (5 bases). The CDR3 spans 15 residues. Germline-derived CDR1 and CDR2 are SGHRS and YFSETQ. V lost 0 bases, J lost 2 bases, and 12 bases lay in between.

A few counts support this clone. The chain employs TRBV16 and TRBJ2-2; D is ambiguous. The CDR3 sequence is 13 residues long. CDR1 is KGHSY, CDR2 FQNENV, per germline. V was trimmed by 1 base and J by 5 bases, leaving 5 bases between them. The CDR3 region is CASSQFPTGELFF. The CDR3 nucleotides read TGTGCCAGCAGCCAATTCCCGACCGGGGAGCTGTTTTTT.

This chain uses TRBV10-3 with TRBJ1-5; D uncertain. This CDR3 region has 12 residues. Germline V gene lookup returns CDR1 ENHRY and CDR2 SYGVKD. V was cut by 3 bases and J by 4 bases, with 4 bases left in between. The CDR3 DNA is TGTGCCATCAGTGACAGTAATCAGCCCCAGCATTTT. Translation gives CAISDSNQPQHF.

The CDR3: CASSGGGDTQYF. Here the CDR3 DNA reads TGTGCCAGCAGCGGGGGAGGAGATACGCAGTATTTT. This chain uses TRBV7-3 with TRBJ2-3; possibly TRBD2 for D (6 bases). This CDR3 region has 12 residues. Looked up from germline, CDR1 is SGHTA and CDR2 is FQGTGA. V lost 5 bases, J lost 5 bases, and 8 bases lay in between.

V gene TRBV6-1 combines with J gene TRBJ1-5; no definite D call. CDR3 length equals 14 residues. Germline V gene lookup returns CDR1 MNHNS and CDR2 SASEGT. V was cut by 4 bases and J by 5 bases, with 12 bases left in between. For the CDR3, the DNA is TGTGCCAGCAGTGGGCAGTCTTGGGATCAGCCCCAGCATTTT. Its protein is CASSGQSWDQPQHF.

This clone has more than one count but fewer than ten. The gene calls are TRBV10-1 and TRBJ2-3; tentative D call: TRBD2 (5 bases). Trimming took off 6 bases at V and 4 bases at J, with 11 bases between the two ends. The germline V gene has CDR1 WNHNN and CDR2 SYGVQD (reference sequence). The CDR3 extends over 13 amino acids. The CDR3 spells CASSGVAADTQYF. The CDR3 DNA sequence: TGCGCCAGCAGCGGGGTGGCTGCAGATACGCAGTATTTT.

The V call is TRBV4-1, the J call TRBJ2-4; 8 bases match TRBD1. Germline V gives CDR1 MGHRA, CDR2 YSYEKL. The CDR3 sequence is 20 residues long. Trimming cost V 2 bases and J 0 bases; bases outside gene matches: 15. The chain's CDR3 is CASSQSRIPLRGLAKNIQYF. The CDR3 region has the DNA TGCGCCAGCAGCCAATCACGCATACCTCTCAGGGGGCTAGCCAAAAACATTCAGTACTTC.

The chain joins TRBV4-1 to TRBJ2-3; the match to TRBD2 covers 12 bases. Germline trimming cut 2 bases from V and 2 bases from J; bases unmatched to any gene: 5. Germline-derived CDR1 and CDR2 are MGHRA and YSYEKL. The CDR3 length is 17 residues. The CDR3 region is CASSQPRTSGDTDTQYF. In DNA, the CDR3 is TGCGCCAGCAGCCAACCGAGGACTAGCGGGGACACAGATACGCAGTATTTT.

This clone was seen only a few times. The chain links TRBV5-6 to TRBJ1-6, with 10 bases identical to TRBD1. The ends lost 3 bases at V and 8 bases at J; junction bases unmatched: 11. Germline loops: CDR1 SGHDT, CDR2 YYEEEE. The CDR3 runs to 17 residues. The CDR3 here is CASSWYGTGDSDSPLHF. CDR3 coding DNA: TGTGCCAGCAGCTGGTACGGGACAGGGGATTCTGATTCACCCCTCCACTTT. The whole variable domain, filled in from reference TRBV5-6 and TRBJ1-6, reads DAGVTQSPTHLIKTRGQQVTLRCSPKSGHDTVSWYQQALGQGPQFIFQYYEEEERQRGNFPDRFSGHQFPNYSSELNVNALLLGDSALYLCASSWYGTGDSDSPLHFGNGTRLTVT.

V is TRBV11-3 and J is TRBJ1-1, with unresolved D. Germline CDR1 and CDR2: SGHNT and YENEEA. Trimming removed 5 bases at V and 4 bases at J, with 11 bases between. The CDR3 length is 13 residues. The CDR3 DNA reads as TGTGCCAGCAGCCTCTTAAGCACCACTGAAGCTTTCTTT. This sequence encodes CASSLLSTTEAFF.

The CDR3 protein is CASTLRGEQFF. The DNA of the CDR3 is TGTGCCAGCACCCTCCGGGGTGAGCAGTTCTTC. This chain uses TRBV6-5 with TRBJ2-1; possibly TRBD2 for D (5 bases). CDR1 is MNHEY, CDR2 SVGAGI, per germline. CDR3 size: 11 residues. V was trimmed by 7 bases and J by 9 bases, leaving 10 bases between them.

This chain joins TRBV18 and TRBJ1-2, with D tentatively TRBD1 (5 bases). Trimming removed 0 bases from V and 5 bases from J, with 10 bases in between. The CDR3 is made up of 14 amino acids. The germline CDR1 and CDR2 sequences are KGHSH and LQKENI. The CDR3 sequence is CASSPPQGRYGYTF. CDR3 in DNA: TGTGCCAGCTCACCACCTCAGGGTCGGTATGGCTACACCTTC.

The chain couples TRBV2 to TRBJ1-2; 7 bases align to TRBD1. V shed 1 base, J shed 4 bases, and the junction held 6 bases outside the gene matches. The germline V gene encodes CDR1 SNHLY and CDR2 FYNNEI. The CDR3 is 15 residues long. In DNA form, the CDR3 reads TGTGCCAGCAGTGAAGATCCAGGGGGGACCTATGGCTACACCTTC. Its translation is CASSEDPGGTYGYTF.

This sequence joins TRBV18 and TRBJ1-4; possibly TRBD1 for D (5 bases). V was trimmed by 4 bases and J by 5 bases, leaving 14 bases between them. The CDR3 covers 15 residues. Germline CDR1 reads KGHSH; CDR2 reads LQKENI. The DNA of the CDR3 is TGTGCCAGCTCACGACGGGACGGGGTGAATGAAAAACTGTTTTTT. Translated, it gives CASSRRDGVNEKLFF.